This T cell receptor beta chain was recorded in a study of blood T cell repertoires in COVID-19. Study context: Collection of acute and convalescent COVID-19 samples took place in the United States, Italy and Spain. T cells, B-cell-depleted T cells, or PBMCs supplied cDNA or gDNA.

Authors' methods: Amplification with reference gene primers provided the estimates of nucleated cell counts. The protocol was immunoSEQ multiplex PCR, while the TCRdb copy is restricted to in-frame clones and leaves out a portion. V and J calls and clone size are copied from that table; D and trimming were computed from the DNA. Of 150,000 to 200,000 clones in the sample, 82% were seen once. In Seattle, patients joined the study during active infection and were tracked longitudinally. The sequenced material came from peripheral blood. The origin of this receptor is a woman between 40 and 55 years old with COVID-19, enrolled during active disease.

The CDR3 here is CASSQDPSGGVYTQYF. In DNA, the CDR3 is TGTGCCAGCAGCCAAGACCCTAGCGGGGGGGTGTATACGCAGTATTTT. This chain uses TRBV3-1 (or the pseudogene TRBV3-2) with TRBJ2-3, with TRBD2 identical over 12 bases. The CDR3 contains 16 residues. The germline V gene has CDR1 LGHDT and CDR2 YNNKEL (reference sequence). J gave up 7 bases and V 0 bases, and 5 bases lay outside the gene matches.